This T cell receptor (beta chain) was identified in a study of blood T cells in healthy people across ages. Trimming left V 6 bases short and J 6 bases short, with 15 bases between. The CDR3 spans 13 residues. This clonotype was counted a few times. Primers used in a second PCR of roughly 6 to 11 cycles were a sample-barcoded 5' primer and a J-beta primer mix. In TCRdb, the 5' RACE reads were re-called with MiXCR into one record per CDR3 protein. The table shows around 800,000 distinct CDR3 sequences, with roughly 60% occurring only once. The rearrangement links TRBV12-3 or TRBV12-4 to TRBJ2-7, with D hard to call. This TCR was recovered from a man aged 30-40 years in good health. The specimen sequenced was blood. CDR3 loop: CASSRSRLVEQYF. The DNA for the CDR3 is TGTGCCAGCAGCCGTTCACGTCTTGTCGAGCAGTACTTC.